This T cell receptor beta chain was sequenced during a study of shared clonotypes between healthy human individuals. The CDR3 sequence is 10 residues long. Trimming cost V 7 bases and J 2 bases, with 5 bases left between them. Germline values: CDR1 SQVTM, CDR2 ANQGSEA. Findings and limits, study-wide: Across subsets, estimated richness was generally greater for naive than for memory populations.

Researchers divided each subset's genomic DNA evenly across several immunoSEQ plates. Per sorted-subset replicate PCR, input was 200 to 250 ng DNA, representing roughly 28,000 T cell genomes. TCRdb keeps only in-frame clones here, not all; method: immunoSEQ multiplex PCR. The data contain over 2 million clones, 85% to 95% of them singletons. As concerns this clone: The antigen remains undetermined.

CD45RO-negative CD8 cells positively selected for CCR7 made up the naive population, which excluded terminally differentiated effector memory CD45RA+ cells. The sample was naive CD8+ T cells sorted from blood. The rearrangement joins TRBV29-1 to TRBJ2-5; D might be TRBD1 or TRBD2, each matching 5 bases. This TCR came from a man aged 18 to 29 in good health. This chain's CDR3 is CSGGQETQYF. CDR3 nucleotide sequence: TGCAGCGGGGGGCAAGAGACCCAGTACTTC.